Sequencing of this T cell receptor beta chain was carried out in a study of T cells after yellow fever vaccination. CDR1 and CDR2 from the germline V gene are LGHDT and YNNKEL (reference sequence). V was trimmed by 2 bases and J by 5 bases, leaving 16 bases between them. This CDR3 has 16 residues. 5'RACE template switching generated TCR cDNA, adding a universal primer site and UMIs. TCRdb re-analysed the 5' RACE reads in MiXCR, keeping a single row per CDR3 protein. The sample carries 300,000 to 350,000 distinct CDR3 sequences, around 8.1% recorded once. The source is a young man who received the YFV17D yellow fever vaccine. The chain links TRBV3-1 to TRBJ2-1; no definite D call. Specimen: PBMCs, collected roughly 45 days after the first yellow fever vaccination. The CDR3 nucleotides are TGTGCCAGCAGCCAATGCCCCGCCTCCCTCCACAATGAGCAGTTCTTC. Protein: CASSQCPASLHNEQFF.